The entry below describes one T cell receptor (beta chain). This entry comes from a study of shared clonotypes between healthy human individuals. Study summary: Per donor, CD8 memory used one plate, CD8 naive used two, CD4 memory used three and CD4 naive used three.

V shed 0 bases and J shed 7 bases, with 13 bases lying between them. CDR1 SGHAT and CDR2 FQNNGV come from the germline V gene. There are 15 residues in the CDR3. The assay was immunoSEQ multiplex PCR, and TCRdb's table has in-frame clones only and misses some. This table has about a million clones, more than 65% appearing once. This clonotype originated in a man between 18 and 35 years old in good health. The chain joins TRBV11-2 to TRBJ2-1; the D gene could be TRBD1 or TRBD2 (6 bases each). Sequenced input: memory CD4+ T cells sorted from blood. Subset specified: CD45RA-negative fraction. The DNA for the CDR3 is TGTGCCAGCAGCTTAGAGGGGGCGGGGCATAATGAGCAGTTCTTC. Translated, it gives CASSLEGAGHNEQFF.